Sequencing of this T cell receptor beta chain was carried out in a study of blood T cell repertoires in COVID-19. Across the whole study: Both acute and convalescent COVID-19 samples were obtained from the United States, Italy and Spain. T cells, B-cell-depleted T cells, or PBMCs provided the cDNA or gDNA that served as material.

Original methodology: Estimation of nucleated cell counts was performed using reference gene primer amplification. Profiled with immunoSEQ multiplex PCR; TCRdb holds only in-frame clones, not every one. That table is the source of V, J and clone size, and D and trimming were worked out from the DNA. The profile shows some 200,000 clones, about 90% of them singletons. The germline V gene encodes CDR1 MDHEN and CDR2 SYDVKM. V shed 7 bases and J 2 bases; nucleotides not matched to a gene: 11. The CDR3 runs 15 residues. Sample: peripheral blood. The source of this sequence is a man aged 25 to 45 with acute or convalescent COVID-19. J is TRBJ2-7 and V is TRBV28; TRBD1 agrees at 7 bases. The CDR3 here is CASIPGAGTAYEQYF. In nucleotides, the CDR3 is TGTGCCAGCATCCCTGGGGCCGGGACAGCCTACGAGCAGTACTTC.